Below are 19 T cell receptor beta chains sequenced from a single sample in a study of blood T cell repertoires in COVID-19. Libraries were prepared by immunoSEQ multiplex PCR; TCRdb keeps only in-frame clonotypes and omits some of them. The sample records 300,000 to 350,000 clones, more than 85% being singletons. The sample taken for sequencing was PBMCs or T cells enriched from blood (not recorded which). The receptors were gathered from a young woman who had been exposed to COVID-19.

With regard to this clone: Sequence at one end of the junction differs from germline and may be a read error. CDR3 bases: TGCAGCGTCGAAGTCCGGAACACTGAAGCTTTCTTT. This gives the protein CSVEVRNTEAFF. This chain connects TRBV29-1 to TRBJ1-1; D is ambiguous. Germline CDR1 SQVTM, CDR2 ANQGSEA. CDR3 length: 12 amino acids.

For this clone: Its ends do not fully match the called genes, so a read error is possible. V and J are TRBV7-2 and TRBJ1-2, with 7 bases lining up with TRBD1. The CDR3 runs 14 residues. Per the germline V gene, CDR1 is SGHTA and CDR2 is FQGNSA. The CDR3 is CASTLARGRYGYTF. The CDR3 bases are TGTGCCAGCACCTTAGCGAGGGGGCGCTATGGCTACACCTTC.

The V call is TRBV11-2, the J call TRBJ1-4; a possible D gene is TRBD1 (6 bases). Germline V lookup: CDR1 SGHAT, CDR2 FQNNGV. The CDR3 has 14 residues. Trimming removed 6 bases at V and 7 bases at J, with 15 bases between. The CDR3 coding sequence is TGTGCCAGCAGGTCTACAGGGAGGGCTGAAAAACTGTTTTTT. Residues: CASRSTGRAEKLFF.

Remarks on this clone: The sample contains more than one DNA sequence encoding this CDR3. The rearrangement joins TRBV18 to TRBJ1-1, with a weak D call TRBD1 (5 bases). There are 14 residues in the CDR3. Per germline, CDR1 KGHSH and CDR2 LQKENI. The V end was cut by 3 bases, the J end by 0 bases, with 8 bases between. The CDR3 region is CASSPDRLNTEAFF. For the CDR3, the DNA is TGTGCCAGCTCACCTGACAGACTGAACACTGAAGCTTTCTTT.

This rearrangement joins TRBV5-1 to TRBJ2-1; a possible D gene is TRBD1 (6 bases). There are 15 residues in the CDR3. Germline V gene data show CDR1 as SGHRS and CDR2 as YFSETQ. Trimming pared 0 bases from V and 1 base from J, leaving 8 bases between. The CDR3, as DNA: TGCGCCAGCAGCTTGGGACAGGTTTCCTACAATGAGCAGTTCTTC. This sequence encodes CASSLGQVSYNEQFF.

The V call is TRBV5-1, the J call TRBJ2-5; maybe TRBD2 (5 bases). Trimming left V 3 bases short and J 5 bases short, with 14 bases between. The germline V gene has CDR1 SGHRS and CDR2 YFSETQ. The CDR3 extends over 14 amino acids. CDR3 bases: TGCGCCAGCAGCTGGCTAGCCCCGGGGGAGACCCAGTACTTC. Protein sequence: CASSWLAPGETQYF.

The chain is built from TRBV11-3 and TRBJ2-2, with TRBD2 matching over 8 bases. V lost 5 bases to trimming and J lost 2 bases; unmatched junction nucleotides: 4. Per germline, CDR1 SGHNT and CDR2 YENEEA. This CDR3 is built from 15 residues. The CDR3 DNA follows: TGTGCCAGCAGCGTTAGCGGGGCAAACACCGGGGAGCTGTTTTTT. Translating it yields CASSVSGANTGELFF.

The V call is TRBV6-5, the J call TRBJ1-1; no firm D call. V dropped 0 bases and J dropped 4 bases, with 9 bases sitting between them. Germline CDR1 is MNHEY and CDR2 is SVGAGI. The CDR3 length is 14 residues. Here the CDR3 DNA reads TGTGCCAGCAGTTACTCGTCAGATGGCACTGAAGCTTTCTTT. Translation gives CASSYSSDGTEAFF.

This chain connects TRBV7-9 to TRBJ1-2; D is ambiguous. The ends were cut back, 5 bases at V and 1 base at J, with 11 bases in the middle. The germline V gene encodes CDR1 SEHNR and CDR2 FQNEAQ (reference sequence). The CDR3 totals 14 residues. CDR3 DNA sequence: TGTGCCAGCAGCCCGCTCACAGATAACTATGGCTACACCTTC. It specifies CASSPLTDNYGYTF.

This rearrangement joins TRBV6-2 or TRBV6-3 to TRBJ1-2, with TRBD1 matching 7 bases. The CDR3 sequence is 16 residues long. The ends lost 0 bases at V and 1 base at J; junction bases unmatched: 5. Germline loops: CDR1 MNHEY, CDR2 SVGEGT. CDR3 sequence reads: CASSYSGTVVNYGYTF. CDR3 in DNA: TGTGCCAGCAGTTACTCCGGGACAGTCGTTAACTATGGCTACACCTTC.

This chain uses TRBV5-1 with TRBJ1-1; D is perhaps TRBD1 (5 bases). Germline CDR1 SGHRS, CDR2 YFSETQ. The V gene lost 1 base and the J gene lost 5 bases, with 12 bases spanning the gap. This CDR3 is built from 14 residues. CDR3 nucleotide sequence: TGCGCCAGCAGCTTGAGGCAGGGTGGAACTGAAGCTTTCTTT. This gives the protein CASSLRQGGTEAFF. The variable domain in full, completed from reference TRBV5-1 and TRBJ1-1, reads KAGVTQTPRYLIKTRGQQVTLSCSPISGHRSVSWYQQTPGQGLQFLFEYFSETQRNKGNFPGRFSGRQFSNSRSEMNVSTLELGDSALYLCASSLRQGGTEAFFGQGTRLTVV.

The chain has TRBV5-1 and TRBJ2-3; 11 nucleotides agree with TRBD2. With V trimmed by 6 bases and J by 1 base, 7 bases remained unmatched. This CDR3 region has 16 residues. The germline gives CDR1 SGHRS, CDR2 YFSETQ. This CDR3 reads CASTKLAGARTDTQYF. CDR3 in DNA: TGCGCCAGCACAAAACTAGCGGGGGCCCGCACAGATACGCAGTATTTT.

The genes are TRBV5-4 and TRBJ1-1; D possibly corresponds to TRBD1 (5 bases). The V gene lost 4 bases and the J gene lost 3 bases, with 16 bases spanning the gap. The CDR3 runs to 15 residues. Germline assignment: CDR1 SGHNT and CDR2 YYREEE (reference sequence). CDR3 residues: CASSPAPDRYTEAFF. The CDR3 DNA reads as TGTGCCAGCAGCCCGGCCCCCGACAGATACACTGAAGCTTTCTTT.

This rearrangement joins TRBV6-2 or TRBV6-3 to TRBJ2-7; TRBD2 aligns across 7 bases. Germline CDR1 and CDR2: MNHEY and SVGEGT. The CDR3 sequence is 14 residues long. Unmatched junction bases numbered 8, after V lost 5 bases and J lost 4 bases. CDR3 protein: CASSVKRGSYEQYF. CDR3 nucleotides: TGTGCCAGCAGTGTCAAGCGGGGATCATACGAGCAGTACTTC.

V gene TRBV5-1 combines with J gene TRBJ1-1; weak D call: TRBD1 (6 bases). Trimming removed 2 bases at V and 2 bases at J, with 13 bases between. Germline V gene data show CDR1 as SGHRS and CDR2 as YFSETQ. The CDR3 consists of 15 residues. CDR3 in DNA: TGCGCCAGCAGCTTCAACCCGGACAGTAACACTGAAGCTTTCTTT. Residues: CASSFNPDSNTEAFF.

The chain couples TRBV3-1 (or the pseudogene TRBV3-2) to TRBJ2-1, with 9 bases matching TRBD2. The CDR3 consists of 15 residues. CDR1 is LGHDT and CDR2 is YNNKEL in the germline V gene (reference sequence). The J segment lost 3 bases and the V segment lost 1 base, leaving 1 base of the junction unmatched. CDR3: CASSQASGVYNEQFF. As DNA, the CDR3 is TGTGCCAGCAGCCAAGCTAGCGGGGTCTACAATGAGCAGTTCTTC.

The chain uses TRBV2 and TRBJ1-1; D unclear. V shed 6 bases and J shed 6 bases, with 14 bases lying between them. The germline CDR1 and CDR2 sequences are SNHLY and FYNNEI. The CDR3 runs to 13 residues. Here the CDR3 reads CASRIIPGAEAFF. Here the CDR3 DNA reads TGTGCCAGCAGGATAATACCGGGAGCTGAAGCTTTCTTT.

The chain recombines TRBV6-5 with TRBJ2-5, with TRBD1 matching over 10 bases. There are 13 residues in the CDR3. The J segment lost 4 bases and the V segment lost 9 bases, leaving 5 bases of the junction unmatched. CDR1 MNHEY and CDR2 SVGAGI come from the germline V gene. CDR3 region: CASRGQGRETQYF. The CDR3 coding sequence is TGTGCCAGTCGGGGACAGGGGAGAGAGACCCAGTACTTC.

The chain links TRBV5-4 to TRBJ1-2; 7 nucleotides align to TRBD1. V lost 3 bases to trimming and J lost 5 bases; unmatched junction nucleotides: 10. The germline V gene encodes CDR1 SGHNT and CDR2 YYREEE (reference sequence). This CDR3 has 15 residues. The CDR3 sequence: CASSSEGGGRYGYTF. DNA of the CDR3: TGTGCCAGCAGCTCAGAAGGAGGGGGCCGTTATGGCTACACCTTC.